A selection of T cell receptor beta chains follows, all from one sample in a study of blood T cells in healthy people across ages. TCRdb reprocessed the 5' RACE reads with MiXCR, giving one entry per CDR3 protein. This sample has about 640,000 distinct CDR3 sequences; 58% occur once, and the top ten carry more than 35%. Material for sequencing was blood. The source of these receptors is a man aged 55-75 years in good health. Each CDR3 is given with its conserved first and last residue. D genes are given only for firm matches. Rows may omit the clone size; those that give it use once, few, many or a size class.

>16|-|TRBJ2-5|-|TRBV4-1
TGCGCCAGCAGCCAAGGCGCCGCGCGGTCGGGAGAGACCCAGTACTTC
CASSQGAARSGETQYF
>13|-|TRBJ2-3|-|TRBV5-1
TGCGCCAGCAGTCGGCCGGCCACAGATACGCAGTATTTT
CASSRPATDTQYF
>17|-|TRBJ2-4|-|TRBV21-1
TGTGCCAGCAGCAAGCAGTGGCGGGGGGGCTCCAAAAACATTCAGTACTTC
CASSKQWRGGSKNIQYF
>14|few|TRBJ2-5|TRBD2|TRBV20-1
TGCAGTGCTACTAGCGGGGGGGCCCTGGAGACCCAGTACTTC
CSATSGGALETQYF
>16|few|TRBJ2-4|TRBD2|TRBV15
TGTGCCACCAGCAGTGATAGCGGGGAATCCAAAAACATTCAGTACTTC
CATSSDSGESKNIQYF
>17|-|TRBJ2-1|TRBD2|TRBV5-1
TGCGCCAGCAGCTCCTACCGACTAGCGGTTACCTACAATGAGCAGTTCTTC
CASSSYRLAVTYNEQFF
>13|-|TRBJ2-1|-|TRBV10-3
TGTGCCATCTCCATGCAGGGCTACAATGAGCAGTTCTTC
CAISMQGYNEQFF
>17|few|TRBJ2-7|TRBD2|TRBV7-6
TGTGCCAGCAGCCCGTATTTAGCGGGGGGCCCTAGCGACGAGCAGTACTTC
CASSPYLAGGPSDEQYF
>18|-|TRBJ2-3|TRBD1|TRBV7-9
TGTGCCAGCAGCTTCGGACAGGGGGGACGGCCTAGCACAGATACGCAGTATTTT
CASSFGQGGRPSTDTQYF
>17|-|TRBJ2-3|-|TRBV6-5
TGTGCCAGCAGTCAAAGGGCCGCCGGGACTAGCACAGATACGCAGTATTTT
CASSQRAAGTSTDTQYF
>12|many|TRBJ2-5|-|TRBV20-1
TGCAGTGCCGGGGGCCACCAAGAGACCCAGTACTTC
CSAGGHQETQYF
>16|-|TRBJ2-1|TRBD2|TRBV7-2
TGTGCCAGCAGCTCCTCGAGGACTAGCGGGGGAGAAGAGCAGTTCTTC
CASSSSRTSGGEEQFF
>15|-|TRBJ2-7|-|TRBV20-1
TGCAGTGCCACCCACCCCGGGACGGGGAACTACGAGCAGTACTTC
CSATHPGTGNYEQYF
>15|-|TRBJ2-1|TRBD1|TRBV27
TGTGCCAGCAGTGCAGGGACAGGGGCTCGGAATGAGCAGTTCTTC
CASSAGTGARNEQFF